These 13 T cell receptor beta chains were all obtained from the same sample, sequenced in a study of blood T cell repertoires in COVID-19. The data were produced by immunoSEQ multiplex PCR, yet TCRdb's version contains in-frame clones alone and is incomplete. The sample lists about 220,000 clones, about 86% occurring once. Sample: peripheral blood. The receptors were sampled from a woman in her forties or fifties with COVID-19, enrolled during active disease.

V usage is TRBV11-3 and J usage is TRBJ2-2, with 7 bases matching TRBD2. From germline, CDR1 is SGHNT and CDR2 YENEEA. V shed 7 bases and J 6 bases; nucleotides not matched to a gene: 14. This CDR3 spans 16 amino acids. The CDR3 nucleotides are TGTGCCAGCATCCCCGGCGGGGCTAGCGGTCCCGGGGAGCTGTTTTTT. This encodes CASIPGGASGPGELFF.

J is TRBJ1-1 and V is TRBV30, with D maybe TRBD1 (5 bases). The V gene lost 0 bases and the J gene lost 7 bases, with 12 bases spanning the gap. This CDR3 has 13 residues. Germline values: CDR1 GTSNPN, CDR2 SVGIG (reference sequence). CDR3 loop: CAWSVRSRGEAFF. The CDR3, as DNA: TGTGCCTGGAGTGTACGGAGTAGGGGTGAAGCTTTCTTT.

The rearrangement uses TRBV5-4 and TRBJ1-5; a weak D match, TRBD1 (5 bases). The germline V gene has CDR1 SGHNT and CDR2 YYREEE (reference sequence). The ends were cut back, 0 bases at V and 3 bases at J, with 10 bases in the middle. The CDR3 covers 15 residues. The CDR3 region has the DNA TGTGCCAGCAGCTTGGGGGGGGTAGTCAATCAGCCCCAGCATTTT. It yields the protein CASSLGGVVNQPQHF.

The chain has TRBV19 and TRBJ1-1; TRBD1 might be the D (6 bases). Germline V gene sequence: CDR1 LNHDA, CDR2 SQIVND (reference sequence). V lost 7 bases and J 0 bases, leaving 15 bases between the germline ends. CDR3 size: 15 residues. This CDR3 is CASTSQGTLNTEAFF. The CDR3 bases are TGTGCCAGTACGTCCCAGGGGACACTGAACACTGAAGCTTTCTTT. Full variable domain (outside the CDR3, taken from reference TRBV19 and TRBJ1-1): DGGITQSPKYLFRKEGQNVTLSCEQNLNHDAMYWYRQDPGQGLRLIYYSQIVNDFQKGDIAEGYSVSREKKESFPLTVTSAQKNPTAFYLCASTSQGTLNTEAFFGQGTRLTVV.

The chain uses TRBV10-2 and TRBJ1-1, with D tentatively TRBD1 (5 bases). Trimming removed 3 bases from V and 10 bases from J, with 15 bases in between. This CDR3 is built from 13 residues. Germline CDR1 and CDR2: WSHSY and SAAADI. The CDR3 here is CASSETAGGRAFF. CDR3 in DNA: TGCGCCAGCAGTGAAACGGCGGGGGGGAGAGCTTTCTTT.

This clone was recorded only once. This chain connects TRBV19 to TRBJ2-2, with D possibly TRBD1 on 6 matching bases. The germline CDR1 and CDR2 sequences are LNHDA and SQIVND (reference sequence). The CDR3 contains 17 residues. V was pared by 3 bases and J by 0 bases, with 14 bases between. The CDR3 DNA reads TGTGCCAGTAGTATGGGAGTCGGGACATCGAACACCGGGGAGCTGTTTTTT. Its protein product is CASSMGVGTSNTGELFF.

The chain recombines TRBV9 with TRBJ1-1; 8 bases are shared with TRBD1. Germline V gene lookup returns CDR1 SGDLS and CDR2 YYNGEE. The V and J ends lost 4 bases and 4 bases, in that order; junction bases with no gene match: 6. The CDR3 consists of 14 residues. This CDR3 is CASSPRTGTTEAFF. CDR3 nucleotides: TGTGCCAGCAGCCCCCGGACAGGGACCACTGAAGCTTTCTTT.

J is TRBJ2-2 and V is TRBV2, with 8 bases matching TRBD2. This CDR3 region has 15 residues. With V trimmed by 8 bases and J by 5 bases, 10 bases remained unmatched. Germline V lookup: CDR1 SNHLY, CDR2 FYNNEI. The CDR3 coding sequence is TGTGCCAGCGATGACGGGGGGGCATTGACCGGGGAGCTGTTTTTT. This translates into CASDDGGALTGELFF.

The CDR3 sequence is CASSYGQFEAFF. CDR3 bases: TGTGCCAGCAGTTACGGACAGTTTGAAGCTTTCTTT. The V call is TRBV6-2 or TRBV6-3, the J call TRBJ1-1; D may be TRBD1 (6 bases). Germline V gene sequence: CDR1 MNHEY, CDR2 SVGEGT. This CDR3 has 12 amino acids. V was shortened by 2 bases and J by 7 bases, with 8 bases between the two germline ends.

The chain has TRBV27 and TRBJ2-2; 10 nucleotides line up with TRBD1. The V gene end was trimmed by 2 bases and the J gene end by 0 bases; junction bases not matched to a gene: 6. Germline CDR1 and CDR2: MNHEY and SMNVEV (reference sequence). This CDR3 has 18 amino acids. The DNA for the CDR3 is TGTGCCAGCAGTTTACGGGGACAGGGGTCAGCGAACACCGGGGAGCTGTTTTTT. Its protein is CASSLRGQGSANTGELFF.

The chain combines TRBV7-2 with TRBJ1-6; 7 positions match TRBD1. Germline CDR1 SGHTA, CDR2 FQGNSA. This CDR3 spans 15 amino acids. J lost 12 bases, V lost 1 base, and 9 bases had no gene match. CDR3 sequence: CASSLEGGSLRPLHF. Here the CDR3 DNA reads TGTGCCAGCAGCTTAGAAGGGGGCTCTCTGAGACCCCTCCACTTT.

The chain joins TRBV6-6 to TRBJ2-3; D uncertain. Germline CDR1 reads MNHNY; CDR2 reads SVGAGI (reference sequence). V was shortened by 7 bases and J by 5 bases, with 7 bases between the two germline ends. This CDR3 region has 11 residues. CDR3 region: CASTAVDTQYF. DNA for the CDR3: TGTGCCAGCACCGCGGTAGATACGCAGTATTTT.

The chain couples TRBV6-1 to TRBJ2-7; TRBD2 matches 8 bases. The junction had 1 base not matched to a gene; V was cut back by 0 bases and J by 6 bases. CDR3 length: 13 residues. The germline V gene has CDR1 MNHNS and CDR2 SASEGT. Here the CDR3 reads CASSEALAGEQYV. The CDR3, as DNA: TGTGCCAGCAGTGAAGCTCTAGCGGGCGAGCAGTACGTC.